One and the same sample provided the 31 T cell receptor beta chains below, sequenced in a study of resident and recirculating memory T cells in vitiligo. Only in-frame clones appear in the TCRdb table, and some are missing; sequencing was by immunoSEQ multiplex PCR. The sample consists of about 76,000 clones, roughly nine tenths of them appearing once. The specimen was blood. The origin of the receptors is a male donor with vitiligo.

This sequence joins TRBV5-4 and TRBJ2-7, with 10 positions matching TRBD2. Germline V gives CDR1 SGHNT, CDR2 YYREEE (reference sequence). The CDR3 runs 14 residues. Trimming took 9 bases from V and 3 from J; bases not matched to a gene: 9. CDR3 sequence (DNA): TGTGCCATCTCGAGCGGGAGGGCGAGCTACGAGCAGTACTTC. Its translation: CAISSGRASYEQYF. Combining the CDR3 with reference TRBV5-4 and TRBJ2-7 gives the whole variable domain ETGVTQSPTHLIKTRGQQVTLRCSSQSGHNTVSWYQQALGQGPQFIFQYYREEENGRGNFPPRFSGLQFPNYSSELNVNALELDDSALYLCAISSGRASYEQYFGPGTRLTVT.

The chain recombines TRBV6-6 with TRBJ2-5; 7 positions agree with TRBD1. The CDR3 length is 13 residues. Germline-derived CDR1 and CDR2 are MNHNY and SVGAGI (reference sequence). Unmatched junction bases numbered 4, after V lost 7 bases and J lost 2 bases. The chain's CDR3 is CASTGTAQETQYF. CDR3 nucleotide sequence: TGTGCCAGCACCGGGACAGCTCAAGAGACCCAGTACTTC.

The genes are TRBV27 and TRBJ2-4; 16 nucleotides match TRBD2. The germline V gene encodes CDR1 MNHEY and CDR2 SMNVEV (reference sequence). This CDR3 comprises 23 residues. V was clipped by 0 bases and J by 1 base; unmatched bases: 15. For the CDR3, the DNA is TGTGCCAGCAGTTTATCGACCCCGGGACTAGCGGGAGGGCGGGGAACGGCCAAAAACATTCAGTACTTC. Residues: CASSLSTPGLAGGRGTAKNIQYF.

This clone was picked up one time. The chain uses TRBV5-1 and TRBJ1-3; D unresolved. Germline assignment: CDR1 SGHRS and CDR2 YFSETQ. The V end lost 5 bases, the J end lost 0 bases, and 9 bases lay between the germline ends. CDR3 length equals 14 residues. CDR3 amino acids: CASRGRGSGNTIYF. The DNA for the CDR3 is TGCGCCAGCAGGGGCCGGGGCTCTGGAAACACCATATATTTT.

This chain connects TRBV13 to TRBJ2-5; D may be TRBD1 (5 bases). Looked up from germline, CDR1 is PRHDT and CDR2 is FYEKMQ (reference sequence). The V gene lost 0 bases and the J gene lost 1 base, with 12 bases spanning the gap. CDR3 length: 16 amino acids. The DNA for the CDR3 is TGTGCCAGCAGCTTAGGGTTCAGGGATGGCCAAGAGACCCAGTACTTC. This encodes CASSLGFRDGQETQYF.

The chain carries TRBV5-3 and TRBJ2-7, with TRBD1 identical over 7 bases. TRBV5-3 is labeled an ORF, and its function is uncertain. With V trimmed by 6 bases and J by 3 bases, 15 bases remained unmatched. CDR3 length: 16 residues. CDR3 sequence (DNA): TGTGCCAGAATCACTTTTACAGGGGTCCTTCGCTACGAGCAGTACTTC. Its translation is CARITFTGVLRYEQYF.

The V call is TRBV10-2, the J call TRBJ1-1, with unresolved D. The germline gives CDR1 WSHSY, CDR2 SAAADI. The CDR3 contains 11 residues. The V gene lost 7 bases and the J gene lost 4 bases, with 7 bases spanning the gap. The CDR3 reads CASTPGTEAFF. CDR3 nucleotide sequence: TGCGCCAGCACTCCAGGCACTGAAGCTTTCTTT.

The chain carries TRBV7-9 and TRBJ1-2, with D unclear. The CDR3 loop spans 14 amino acids. Trimming took 6 bases from V and 8 from J, leaving 19 bases between them. Germline V gives CDR1 SEHNR, CDR2 FQNEAQ (reference sequence). The CDR3 bases are TGTGCCAGCAGAGGGCGAGGGCGGTCAGAGGGCTACACCTTC. Translating gives CASRGRGRSEGYTF. Combining the CDR3 with reference TRBV7-9 and TRBJ1-2 gives the whole variable domain DTGVSQNPRHKITKRGQNVTFRCDPISEHNRLYWYRQTLGQGPEFLTYFQNEAQLEKSRLLSDRFSAERPKGSFSTLEIQRTEQGDSAMYLCASRGRGRSEGYTFGSGTRLTVV.

The chain joins TRBV29-1 to TRBJ2-1; TRBD2 agrees at 7 bases. The CDR3 totals 15 residues. J was trimmed by 2 bases and V by 1 base; bases with no gene match: 5. Germline CDR1 and CDR2: SQVTM and ANQGSEA. The CDR3 region is CSVEGGGSPYNEQFF. CDR3 bases: TGCAGCGTTGAAGGGGGAGGGAGCCCCTACAATGAGCAGTTCTTC.

This chain connects TRBV11-3 to TRBJ2-7; 9 bases agree with TRBD1. Germline V lookup: CDR1 SGHNT, CDR2 YENEEA. CDR3 length: 12 residues. Trimming cost V 4 bases and J 12 bases; bases outside gene matches: 7. The CDR3 nucleotides are TGTGCCAGCAGCTGGGGACAGGGACCCACGTACTTC. Residues: CASSWGQGPTYF.

This clone has a single count. J is TRBJ2-5 and V is TRBV7-9, with 9 bases matching TRBD1. V shed 4 bases, J shed 1 base, and the junction held 7 bases outside the gene matches. CDR1 is SEHNR and CDR2 is FQNEAQ in the germline V gene (reference sequence). The CDR3 has 16 amino acids. The CDR3, as DNA: TGTGCCAGCAGCTCGATTGGGGACAGGGCCCAAGAGACCCAGTACTTC. Translating it yields CASSSIGDRAQETQYF.

The chain has TRBV7-8 and TRBJ1-4, with unresolved D. The CDR3 is 16 amino acids. Trimming cost V 7 bases and J 16 bases, with 31 bases left between them. Germline V gene sequence: CDR1 SGHVS, CDR2 FQNEAQ. The CDR3 region has the DNA TGTGCCAGCACCCCCGAGAGGGAGATCGTAATGAAAACTGCGTTTTTT. Its translation is CASTPEREIVMKTAFF.

This chain uses TRBV11-2 with TRBJ2-1; weak D call: TRBD2 (7 bases). CDR3 length: 12 residues. The V end was cut by 1 base, the J end by 15 bases, with 13 bases between. The V gene's germline CDR1 is SGHAT and CDR2 FQNNGV. CDR3 sequence reads: CASSLGGGRVFF. Written as DNA, the CDR3 is TGTGCCAGCAGCTTAGGGGGGGGGCGCGTGTTCTTC.

The chain joins TRBV13 to TRBJ2-7, with D tentatively TRBD2 (5 bases). The CDR3 sequence is 19 residues long. Germline V gene data show CDR1 as PRHDT and CDR2 as FYEKMQ (reference sequence). Trimming removed 4 bases from V and 2 bases from J, with 27 bases in between. The CDR3 spells CASSSTGGFPLWPTYEQYF. The CDR3 bases are TGTGCCAGCAGCTCCACCGGCGGGTTCCCCCTTTGGCCTACCTACGAGCAGTACTTC.

In this sample, this clone turned up a few times. This sequence joins TRBV7-2 and TRBJ2-7, with a possible D match to TRBD2 (6 bases). The CDR3 has 12 residues. The V gene's germline CDR1 is SGHTA and CDR2 FQGNSA. V shed 5 bases and J shed 3 bases, with 8 bases lying between them. The CDR3 sequence: CASSGRDYEQYF. The CDR3 DNA follows: TGTGCCAGCAGCGGGCGGGACTACGAGCAGTACTTC.

The chain links TRBV11-1 to TRBJ2-7; 9 bases are shared with TRBD1. With 4 bases clipped from V and 3 bases from J, the junction kept 4 bases outside the gene matches. In germline, CDR1 is SGHAT, CDR2 FQDESV (reference sequence). The CDR3 totals 14 residues. CDR3 sequence reads: CASSSWDRVYEQYF. CDR3 sequence (DNA): TGTGCCAGCAGCTCCTGGGACAGGGTCTACGAGCAGTACTTC.

This clone occurred once. V and J are TRBV27 and TRBJ1-2, with TRBD1 matching over 7 bases. Losses at the gene ends were 2 bases for V and 0 bases for J; bases not matched to a gene: 21. The germline V gene has CDR1 MNHEY and CDR2 SMNVEV (reference sequence). The CDR3 runs 21 residues. The DNA for the CDR3 is TGTGCCAGCAGTTTAATGGGCATAGGGCGGAGACAGGGAATATCTAACTATGGCTACACCTTC. It specifies CASSLMGIGRRQGISNYGYTF.

Here the CDR3 reads CATSLTEATYEQYF. CDR3 DNA: TGTGCCACCAGCCTGACAGAAGCTACCTACGAGCAGTACTTC. This chain joins TRBV15 and TRBJ2-7; TRBD1 might be the D (5 bases). The CDR3 consists of 14 residues. Germline values: CDR1 LNHNV, CDR2 YYDKDF (reference sequence). V was cut by 5 bases and J by 2 bases, with 13 bases left in between.

The chain couples TRBV7-2 to TRBJ1-1; the D gene is possibly TRBD1 (5 bases). This CDR3 is built from 12 residues. CDR1 is SGHTA and CDR2 is FQGNSA in the germline V gene. Trimming stripped 5 bases from V and 9 bases from J, with 13 bases between. CDR3 bases: TGTGCCAGCAGCCCTTTGCAGGGCAAAGCTTTCTTT. Its translation is CASSPLQGKAFF.

The chain uses TRBV27 and TRBJ1-5; unclear D gene. Between the trimmed V and J ends, which lost 10 bases and 2 bases, there was a span of 15 bases. This CDR3 region has 14 residues. Germline V gives CDR1 MNHEY, CDR2 SMNVEV (reference sequence). CDR3 sequence (DNA): TGTGCCACCCATCGAGAGGGTGGCAATCAGCCCCAGCATTTT. Amino acids: CATHREGGNQPQHF.

V is TRBV6-4 and J is TRBJ1-1; possibly TRBD1 for D (5 bases). Germline V gene sequence: CDR1 MRHNA, CDR2 SNTAGT. This CDR3 comprises 15 residues. The ends were cut back, 0 bases at V and 10 bases at J, with 18 bases in the middle. Written as DNA, the CDR3 is TGTGCCAGCAGTGACTCCTTTGATAGGGGCGCGCGAGCTTTCTTT. Its translation is CASSDSFDRGARAFF.

V usage is TRBV7-9 and J usage is TRBJ2-1, with D uncertain. The V end lost 7 bases, the J end lost 7 bases, and 11 bases lay between the germline ends. This CDR3 has 12 amino acids. Per germline, CDR1 SEHNR and CDR2 FQNEAQ (reference sequence). For the CDR3, the DNA is TGTGCCAGCACACTCTCTAGAAATGAGCAGTTCTTC. As protein: CASTLSRNEQFF.

The V call is TRBV7-3, the J call TRBJ2-1; D gene unclear. Trimming pared 3 bases from V and 0 bases from J, leaving 9 bases between. Germline assignment: CDR1 SGHTA and CDR2 FQGTGA. CDR3 length equals 15 residues. The CDR3 loop is CASSFEHGSYNEQFF. DNA for the CDR3: TGTGCCAGCAGCTTTGAGCATGGCTCCTACAATGAGCAGTTCTTC.

This clone was seen just once. This sequence joins TRBV29-1 and TRBJ1-4; 7 bases are a match to TRBD1. This CDR3 has 12 residues. Trimming at V came to 4 bases and at J to 13 bases, leaving 9 bases not matched to a gene. Germline CDR1 and CDR2: SQVTM and ANQGSEA. CDR3 bases: TGCAGCGTTGGACAGGGCCCGGAGGTACTGTTTTTT. Its translation: CSVGQGPEVLFF.

The chain carries TRBV5-6 and TRBJ2-7; TRBD1 matches 11 bases. This CDR3 is built from 15 residues. Germline V CDR1 and CDR2: SGHDT, YYEEEE. With 4 bases clipped from V and 5 bases from J, the junction kept 8 bases outside the gene matches. The CDR3 DNA is TGTGCCAGCAGCCCCGCGGGACAGGGGGTGGACGAGCAGTACTTC. Translation gives CASSPAGQGVDEQYF.

This clone turned up a few times. V gene TRBV6-1 combines with J gene TRBJ1-5, with 7 nucleotides matching TRBD1. Germline values: CDR1 MNHNS, CDR2 SASEGT. CDR3 length equals 15 residues. V was clipped by 1 base and J by 6 bases; unmatched bases: 6. The CDR3 DNA follows: TGTGCCAGCAGTGAAGGGGTGGGGACAGTTCAGCCCCAGCATTTT. Translated: CASSEGVGTVQPQHF.

The rearrangement uses TRBV4-2 and TRBJ2-3; 8 nucleotides align to TRBD2. The germline V gene encodes CDR1 LGHNA and CDR2 YNFKEQ. Germline trimming cut 0 bases from V and 5 bases from J; bases unmatched to any gene: 22. This CDR3 comprises 21 residues. CDR3 residues: CASSQDRVGGRLPLGVDTQYF. CDR3 DNA: TGTGCCAGCAGCCAAGATAGGGTCGGCGGGAGGCTCCCCCTCGGGGTAGATACGCAGTATTTT.

The rearrangement joins TRBV7-2 to TRBJ2-7, with 11 nucleotides matching TRBD2. The J segment lost 3 bases and the V segment lost 5 bases, leaving 9 bases of the junction unmatched. Per the germline V gene, CDR1 is SGHTA and CDR2 is FQGNSA. The CDR3 totals 16 residues. The DNA of the CDR3 is TGTGCCAGCAGCCATAATCCGGGACTAGCGGTCTACGAGCAGTACTTC. This sequence encodes CASSHNPGLAVYEQYF.

This clone has only one observation. This likely comes from a read error, as the CDR3 has no conserved phenylalanine or tryptophan at its end. No DNA is shown, since the ends of the CDR3 on it are uncertain; the CDR3 is the one TCRdb lists. The chain has TRBV28 and TRBJ2-7; TRBD1 reflects the table's D call only, with no check against the DNA. The CDR3 is 13 residues long, counting both termini. In germline, CDR1 is MDHEN, CDR2 SYDVKM. The CDR3: CASSSDRGPLPTS.

This clone has a handful of counts. The gene calls are TRBV7-9 and TRBJ1-1; D is ambiguous. The germline V and J ends were trimmed by 1 base and 2 bases, with 8 bases remaining between them. CDR3 length equals 14 residues. The germline V gene has CDR1 SEHNR and CDR2 FQNEAQ (reference sequence). CDR3 sequence (DNA): TGTGCCAGCAGCTTAGTTCGACTTAACACTGAAGCTTTCTTT. This sequence encodes CASSLVRLNTEAFF.

This clone has more than one count but fewer than ten. J is TRBJ1-1 and V is TRBV7-9; the match to TRBD1 covers 8 bases. Germline CDR1 is SEHNR and CDR2 is FQNEAQ (reference sequence). V lost 5 bases and J lost 7; bases outside the gene matches: 6. The CDR3 length is 13 residues. The CDR3 spells CASSGTTGVEAFF. In DNA form, the CDR3 reads TGTGCCAGCAGCGGTACGACAGGGGTTGAAGCTTTCTTT.